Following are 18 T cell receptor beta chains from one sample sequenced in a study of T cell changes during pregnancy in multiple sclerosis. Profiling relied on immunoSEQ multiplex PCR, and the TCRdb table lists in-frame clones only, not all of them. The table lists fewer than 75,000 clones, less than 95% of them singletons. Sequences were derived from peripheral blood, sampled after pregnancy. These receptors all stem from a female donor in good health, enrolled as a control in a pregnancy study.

CDR3 region: CASSLESDPNENGLFF. The DNA for the CDR3 is TGTGCCAGCAGCTTGGAGTCCGACCCGAATGAAAATGGACTGTTTTTT. The rearrangement links TRBV13 to TRBJ1-4; D is undetermined. V lost 3 bases, J lost 13 bases, and 24 bases lay in between. The CDR3 extends over 16 amino acids. Germline V gene lookup returns CDR1 PRHDT and CDR2 FYEKMQ (reference sequence).

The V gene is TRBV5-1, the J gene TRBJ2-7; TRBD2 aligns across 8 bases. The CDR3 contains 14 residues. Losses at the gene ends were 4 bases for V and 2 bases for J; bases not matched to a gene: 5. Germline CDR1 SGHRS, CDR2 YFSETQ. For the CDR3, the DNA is TGCGCCAGCAGCCCGGGGGGGGGTCCCTACGAGCAGTACTTC. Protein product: CASSPGGGPYEQYF.

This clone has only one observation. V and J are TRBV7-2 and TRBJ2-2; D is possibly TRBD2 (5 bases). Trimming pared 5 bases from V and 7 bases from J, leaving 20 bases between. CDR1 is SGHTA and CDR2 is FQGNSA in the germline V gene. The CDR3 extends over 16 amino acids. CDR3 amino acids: CASSLQSGGGIGELFF. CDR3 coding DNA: TGTGCCAGCAGCCTTCAGAGCGGTGGTGGGATCGGGGAGCTGTTTTTT.

The CDR3: CAWSVSGPAFF. Written as DNA, the CDR3 is TGTGCCTGGAGTGTTTCAGGGCCTGCTTTCTTT. This chain connects TRBV30 to TRBJ1-1; perhaps TRBD1 as D (5 bases). The ends were cut back, 0 bases at V and 11 bases at J, with 10 bases in the middle. Germline V CDR1 and CDR2: GTSNPN, SVGIG (reference sequence). This CDR3 has 11 residues.

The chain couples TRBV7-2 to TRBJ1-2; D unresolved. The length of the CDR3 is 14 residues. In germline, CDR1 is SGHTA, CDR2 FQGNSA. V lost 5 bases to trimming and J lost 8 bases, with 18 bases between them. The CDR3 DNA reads TGTGCCAGCAGCCCCTTAGGAGCAGCCGGGGGCTACACCTTC. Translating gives CASSPLGAAGGYTF.

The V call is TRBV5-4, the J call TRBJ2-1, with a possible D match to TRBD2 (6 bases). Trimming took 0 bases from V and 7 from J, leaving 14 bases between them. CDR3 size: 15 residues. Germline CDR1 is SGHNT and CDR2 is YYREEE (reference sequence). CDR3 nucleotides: TGTGCCAGCAGCTTGGAAGCGGGCTCCCATAATGAGCAGTTCTTC. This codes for CASSLEAGSHNEQFF.

CDR3 sequence reads: CASSAGVTDTQYF. The CDR3 DNA reads as TGTGCCAGCAGTGCCGGGGTAACAGATACGCAGTATTTT. The J gene is TRBJ2-3, the V gene TRBV27, with a tentative D call TRBD2 (5 bases). The germline V gene has CDR1 MNHEY and CDR2 SMNVEV (reference sequence). The V end lost 5 bases, the J end lost 3 bases, and 9 bases lay between the germline ends. CDR3 length: 13 amino acids.

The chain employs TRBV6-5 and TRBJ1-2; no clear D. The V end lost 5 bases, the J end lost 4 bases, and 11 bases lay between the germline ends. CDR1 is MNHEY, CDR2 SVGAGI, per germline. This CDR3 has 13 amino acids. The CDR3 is CASSREVSYGYTF. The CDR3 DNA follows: TGTGCCAGCAGTCGGGAGGTCAGCTATGGCTACACCTTC.

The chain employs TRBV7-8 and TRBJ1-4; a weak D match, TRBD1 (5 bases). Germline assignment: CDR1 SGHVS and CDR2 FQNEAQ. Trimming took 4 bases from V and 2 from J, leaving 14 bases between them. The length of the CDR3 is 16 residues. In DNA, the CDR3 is TGTGCCAGCAGCTATGGGGCCGCTGGGACTAATGAAAAACTGTTTTTT. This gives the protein CASSYGAAGTNEKLFF. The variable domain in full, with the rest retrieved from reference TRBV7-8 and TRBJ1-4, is GAGVSQSPRYKVAKRGQDVALRCDPISGHVSLFWYQQALGQGPEFLTYFQNEAQLDKSGLPSDRFFAERPEGSVSTLKIQRTQQEDSAVYLCASSYGAAGTNEKLFFGSGTQLSVL.

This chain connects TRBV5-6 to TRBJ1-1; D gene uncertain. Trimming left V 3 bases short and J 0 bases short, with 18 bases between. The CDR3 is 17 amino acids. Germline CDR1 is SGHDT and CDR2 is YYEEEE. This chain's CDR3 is CASSSPTQTIVNTEAFF. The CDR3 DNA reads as TGTGCCAGCAGCTCTCCCACTCAGACTATAGTGAACACTGAAGCTTTCTTT.

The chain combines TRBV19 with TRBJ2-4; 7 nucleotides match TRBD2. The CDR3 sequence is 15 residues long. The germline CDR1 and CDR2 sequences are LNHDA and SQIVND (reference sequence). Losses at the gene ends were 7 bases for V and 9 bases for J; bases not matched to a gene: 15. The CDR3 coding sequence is TGTGCCAGTACCCCACCTCGCGGGAGCAAGGTCATTCAGTACTTC. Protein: CASTPPRGSKVIQYF.

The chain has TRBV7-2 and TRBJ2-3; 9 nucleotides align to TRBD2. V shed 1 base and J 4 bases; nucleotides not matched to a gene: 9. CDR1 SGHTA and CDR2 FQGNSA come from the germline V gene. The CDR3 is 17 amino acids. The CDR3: CASSLEYGGGAADTQYF. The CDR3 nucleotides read TGTGCCAGCAGCTTAGAGTACGGCGGGGGGGCAGCAGATACGCAGTATTTT.

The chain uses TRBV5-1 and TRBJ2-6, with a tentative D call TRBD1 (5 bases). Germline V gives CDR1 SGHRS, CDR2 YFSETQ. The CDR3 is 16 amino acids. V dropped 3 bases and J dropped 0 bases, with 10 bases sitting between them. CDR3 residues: CASSWQGSSGANVLTF. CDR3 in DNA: TGCGCCAGCAGCTGGCAGGGAAGCTCTGGGGCCAACGTCCTGACTTTC.

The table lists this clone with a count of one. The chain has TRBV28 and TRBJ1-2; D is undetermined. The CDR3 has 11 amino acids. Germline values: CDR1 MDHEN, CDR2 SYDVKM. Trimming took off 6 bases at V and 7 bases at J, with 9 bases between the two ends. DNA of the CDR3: TGTGCCAGCAGGACGCGGGCTGGCTACACCTTC. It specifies CASRTRAGYTF.

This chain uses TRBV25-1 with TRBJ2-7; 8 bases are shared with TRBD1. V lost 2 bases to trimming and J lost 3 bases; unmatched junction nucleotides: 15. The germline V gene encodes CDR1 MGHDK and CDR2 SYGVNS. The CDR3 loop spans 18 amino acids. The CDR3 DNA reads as TGTGCCAGCAGTGAAGCCGGGACAGGAATAAGTAAGGACTACGAGCAGTACTTC. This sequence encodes CASSEAGTGISKDYEQYF.

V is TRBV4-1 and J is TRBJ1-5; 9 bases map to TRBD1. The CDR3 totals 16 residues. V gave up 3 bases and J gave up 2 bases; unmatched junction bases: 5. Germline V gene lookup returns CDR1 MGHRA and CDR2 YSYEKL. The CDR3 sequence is CASSHNRDRGNQPQHF. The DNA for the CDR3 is TGCGCCAGCAGCCATAACCGGGACAGGGGCAATCAGCCCCAGCATTTT.

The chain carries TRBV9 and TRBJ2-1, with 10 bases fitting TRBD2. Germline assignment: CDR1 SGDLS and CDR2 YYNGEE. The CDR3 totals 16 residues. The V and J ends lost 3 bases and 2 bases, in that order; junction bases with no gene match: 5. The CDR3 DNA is TGTGCCAGCAGCGCCTTTAGCGGGGGGCCCTACAATGAGCAGTTCTTC. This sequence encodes CASSAFSGGPYNEQFF. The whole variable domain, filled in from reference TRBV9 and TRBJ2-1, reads DSGVTQTPKHLITATGQRVTLRCSPRSGDLSVYWYQQSLDQGLQFLIQYYNGEERAKGNILERFSAQQFPDLHSELNLSSLELGDSALYFCASSAFSGGPYNEQFFGPGTRLTVL.

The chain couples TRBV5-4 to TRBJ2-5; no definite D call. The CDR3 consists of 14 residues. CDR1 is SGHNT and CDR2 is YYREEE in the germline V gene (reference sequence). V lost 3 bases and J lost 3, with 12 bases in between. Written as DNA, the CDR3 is TGTGCCAGCAGCTCCCCCTCTCCCGAAGAGACCCAGTACTTC. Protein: CASSSPSPEETQYF.